The 20 T cell receptor beta chains presented below share a single source sample, sequenced in a study of vaccination and CD4 T cells after COVID-19. An Oncomine TCR Beta short-read assay was used to sequence the DNA from cultured CD4+ T cells. TCRdb reanalysed the PCR reads using MiXCR and keeps one entry per CDR3 protein. The sample holds under 20,000 distinct CDR3 sequences, 44% seen once. This sample's time point: late sampling 161 to 241 days after vaccination in three convalescent patients. Stated treatment: approximately 9-day PBMC culture with coronavirus spike peptide pools or control peptides (ViraFEST assay). Their antigens are not known. The sequences come from CD4+ T cells from blood, cultured in vitro, collected about 7 months after SARS-CoV-2 vaccination. These receptors originate from a human donor who had recovered from COVID-19.

The CDR3 spells CASSLEGGWDTEAFF. CDR3 sequence (DNA): TGTGCCAGCAGTCTAGAGGGTGGGTGGGACACTGAAGCTTTCTTT. The J gene is TRBJ1-1, the V gene TRBV7-9; D unresolved. Germline CDR1 SEHNR, CDR2 FQNEAQ (reference sequence). Trimming cost V 6 bases and J 3 bases, with 17 bases left between them. CDR3 size: 15 residues.

The gene calls are TRBV27 and TRBJ2-3; 7 bases are a match to TRBD2. Germline assignment: CDR1 MNHEY and CDR2 SMNVEV (reference sequence). Trimming at V came to 2 bases and at J to 5 bases, leaving 4 bases not matched to a gene. The CDR3 contains 14 residues. CDR3: CASSLRGRVDTQYF. The CDR3 nucleotides are TGTGCCAGCAGTTTACGGGGGAGGGTAGATACGCAGTATTTT.

This clonotype was counted a few times. Written as DNA, the CDR3 is TGTGCCAGTAGATGGAAGGGCAATCAGCCCCAGCATTTT. It yields the protein CASRWKGNQPQHF. V gene TRBV19 combines with J gene TRBJ1-5, with no clear D. Germline values: CDR1 LNHDA, CDR2 SQIVND (reference sequence). The CDR3 totals 13 residues. V was cut by 6 bases and J by 2 bases, with 8 bases left in between.

The chain links TRBV7-2 to TRBJ2-1; 10 nucleotides match TRBD2. CDR3 length: 16 amino acids. Unmatched junction bases numbered 12, after V lost 5 bases and J lost 8 bases. Germline CDR1 is SGHTA and CDR2 is FQGNSA. CDR3 amino acids: CASSPIWTSGSDEQFF. CDR3 coding DNA: TGTGCCAGCAGCCCAATTTGGACTAGCGGTTCGGATGAGCAGTTCTTC.

This clonotype came up a few times. V gene TRBV6-2 or TRBV6-3 combines with J gene TRBJ1-5; D perhaps matches TRBD1 (5 bases). Trimming pared 0 bases from V and 5 bases from J, leaving 14 bases between. There are 16 residues in the CDR3. Germline values: CDR1 MNHEY, CDR2 SVGEGT. The DNA of the CDR3 is TGTGCCAGCAGTTACTCGAAATGGAGGGGTCATCAGCCCCAGCATTTT. As protein: CASSYSKWRGHQPQHF.

In this sample, this clonotype turned up a few times. The chain joins TRBV6-1 to TRBJ2-5; D may be TRBD2 (6 bases). Trimming removed 6 bases at V and 4 bases at J, with 15 bases between. CDR1 is MNHNS and CDR2 is SASEGT in the germline V gene. The CDR3 sequence is 14 residues long. The CDR3 loop is CASRGRIAAETQYF. In DNA, the CDR3 is TGTGCCAGCAGGGGCCGTATAGCGGCAGAGACCCAGTACTTC.

Turning to this clonotype: At one end, the junction sequence differs from germline, possibly due to a read error. V is TRBV28 and J is TRBJ2-7, with 8 bases aligning to TRBD1. Germline CDR1 and CDR2: MDHEN and SYDVKM. The CDR3 runs to 12 residues. CDR3 residues: CASSRGRYGQYF. The CDR3 nucleotides read TGTGCCAGCAGCAGGGGGCGATACGGGCAGTACTTC.

The chain recombines TRBV6-1 with TRBJ2-1; possible D gene TRBD2, 7 bases. Germline V gives CDR1 MNHNS, CDR2 SASEGT. The V end was cut by 5 bases, the J end by 10 bases, with 18 bases between. The CDR3 extends over 14 amino acids. The CDR3 protein is CASSPITSGTEQFF. CDR3 nucleotide sequence: TGTGCCAGCAGTCCCATTACCAGCGGGACAGAGCAGTTCTTC.

The chain links TRBV20-1 to TRBJ2-4; 7 nucleotides line up with TRBD2. V gave up 2 bases and J gave up 11 bases; unmatched junction bases: 12. Germline V gives CDR1 DFQATT, CDR2 SNEGSKA (reference sequence). The CDR3 sequence is 14 residues long. The CDR3 coding sequence is TGCAGTGCTAGACCCAGGACTAGTTGGCAGGTTCAGTACTTC. Its protein is CSARPRTSWQVQYF.

This sequence joins TRBV6-5 and TRBJ1-6; the D gene is possibly TRBD1 (6 bases). The CDR3 is 17 amino acids. The V end was cut by 2 bases, the J end by 6 bases, with 17 bases between. The germline gives CDR1 MNHEY, CDR2 SVGAGI. CDR3 residues: CASSYHRPGQSNSPLHF. The DNA of the CDR3 is TGTGCCAGCAGTTACCATCGCCCTGGACAGTCTAATTCACCCCTCCACTTT.

V gene TRBV7-9 combines with J gene TRBJ2-7; 7 bases are shared with TRBD1. The CDR3 covers 14 residues. Per the germline V gene, CDR1 is SEHNR and CDR2 is FQNEAQ (reference sequence). Trimming at V came to 5 bases and at J to 3 bases, leaving 7 bases not matched to a gene. For the CDR3, the DNA is TGTGCCAGCAGCGGCCGACAGGGATTCTACGAGCAGTACTTC. Its protein product is CASSGRQGFYEQYF.

The chain combines TRBV20-1 with TRBJ2-3; D possibly corresponds to TRBD2 (6 bases). There are 16 residues in the CDR3. Germline loops: CDR1 DFQATT, CDR2 SNEGSKA (reference sequence). V lost 3 bases to trimming and J lost 0 bases, with 16 bases between them. The CDR3 region has the DNA TGCAGTGCTAGGCGGGGTTTTGCGCAGAGCACAGATACGCAGTATTTT. Translating it yields CSARRGFAQSTDTQYF.

The rearrangement uses TRBV6-1 and TRBJ2-2; D is unresolved. V was pared by 6 bases and J by 2 bases, with 10 bases between. This CDR3 has 14 residues. Germline V gene lookup returns CDR1 MNHNS and CDR2 SASEGT. The CDR3 spells CASSFAQNTGELFF. The CDR3 DNA is TGTGCCAGCAGCTTCGCTCAAAACACCGGGGAGCTGTTTTTT.

The rearrangement uses TRBV7-8 and TRBJ1-6; D unclear. Trimming took off 0 bases at V and 7 bases at J, with 10 bases between the two ends. The germline CDR1 and CDR2 sequences are SGHVS and FQNEAQ. This CDR3 region has 15 residues. The CDR3 protein is CASSLATVGNSPLHF. Here the CDR3 DNA reads TGTGCCAGCAGCTTAGCGACTGTAGGGAATTCACCCCTCCACTTT.

The J gene is TRBJ2-7, the V gene TRBV18; D uncertain. V shed 2 bases and J shed 2 bases, with 13 bases lying between them. This CDR3 comprises 15 residues. Per the germline V gene, CDR1 is KGHSH and CDR2 is LQKENI. The CDR3 DNA follows: TGTGCCAGCTCACCAAGGCAGGCCCTAACCTACGAGCAGTACTTC. Its protein is CASSPRQALTYEQYF.

This sequence joins TRBV11-3 and TRBJ2-7; D is perhaps TRBD2 (6 bases). The CDR3 loop spans 13 amino acids. CDR1 is SGHNT, CDR2 YENEEA, per germline. The V and J ends lost 4 bases and 6 bases respectively, with 13 bases between them. CDR3 DNA: TGTGCCAGCAGCTACTATCCCGGGGGCGAGCAGTACTTC. Translating gives CASSYYPGGEQYF.

There are a few counts of this clonotype. The J gene is TRBJ2-7, the V gene TRBV7-2; D might be TRBD1 (5 bases). The CDR3 consists of 14 residues. The germline V gene encodes CDR1 SGHTA and CDR2 FQGNSA. Trimming pared 5 bases from V and 1 base from J, leaving 12 bases between. CDR3 loop: CASSGAVLSYEQYF. The CDR3 nucleotides are TGTGCCAGCAGCGGGGCCGTGCTTTCCTACGAGCAGTACTTC.

This clonotype was counted only a few times. The chain is built from TRBV7-2 and TRBJ1-5; D possibly corresponds to TRBD1 (6 bases). The germline CDR1 and CDR2 sequences are SGHTA and FQGNSA. CDR3 length: 16 residues. V was shortened by 5 bases and J by 0 bases, with 14 bases between the two germline ends. CDR3 protein: CASSTSTGDSNQPQHF. Here the CDR3 DNA reads TGTGCCAGCAGCACTTCGACAGGAGATAGCAATCAGCCCCAGCATTTT.

The chain is built from TRBV11-3 and TRBJ2-6; D may be TRBD2 (6 bases). The CDR3 consists of 20 residues. Per the germline V gene, CDR1 is SGHNT and CDR2 is YENEEA. Trimming took off 1 base at V and 0 bases at J, with 19 bases between the two ends. Here the CDR3 DNA reads TGTGCCAGCAGCTTAGTGAAAGCGGGCCTCATATACTCTGGGGCCAACGTCCTGACTTTC. Encoded protein: CASSLVKAGLIYSGANVLTF.

The rearrangement uses TRBV20-1 and TRBJ1-1; unclear D gene. V was pared by 2 bases and J by 2 bases, with 21 bases between. The CDR3 is 17 residues long. Germline V gives CDR1 DFQATT, CDR2 SNEGSKA (reference sequence). CDR3 protein: CSARRAVPWEPNTEAFF. Here the CDR3 DNA reads TGCAGTGCTAGAAGAGCTGTCCCCTGGGAGCCCAACACTGAAGCTTTCTTT.